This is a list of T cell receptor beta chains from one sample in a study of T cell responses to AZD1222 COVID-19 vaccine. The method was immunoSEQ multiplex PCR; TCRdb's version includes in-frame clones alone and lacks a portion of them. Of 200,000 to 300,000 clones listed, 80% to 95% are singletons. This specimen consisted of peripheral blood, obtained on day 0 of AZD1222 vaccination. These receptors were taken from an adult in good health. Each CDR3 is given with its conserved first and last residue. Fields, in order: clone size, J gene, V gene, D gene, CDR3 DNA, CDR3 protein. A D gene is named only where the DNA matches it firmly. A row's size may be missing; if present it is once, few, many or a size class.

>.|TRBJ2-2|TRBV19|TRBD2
TGTGCCAGTAGTATCACTAGCGGGAGGACCGGGGAGCTGTTTTTT
CASSITSGRTGELFF
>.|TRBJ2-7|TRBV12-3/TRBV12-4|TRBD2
TGTGCCAGCAGTCCGAGCGGGGGGGACGAGCAGTACTTC
CASSPSGGDEQYF
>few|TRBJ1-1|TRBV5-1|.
TGCGCCAGCAGCTGGGGTTCTAACAGGCCGCTGAACACTGAAGCTTTCTTT
CASSWGSNRPLNTEAFF
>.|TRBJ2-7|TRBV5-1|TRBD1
TGCGCCAGCAGCGGTGGGACAGGCCCCTACGAGCAGTACTTC
CASSGGTGPYEQYF
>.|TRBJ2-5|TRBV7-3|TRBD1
TGTGCCAGCAGTCCTACAGGGGTGGGGGAGACCCAGTACTTC
CASSPTGVGETQYF
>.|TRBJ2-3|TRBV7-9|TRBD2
TGTGCCAGCAGCCGATACCTCGGACTAGCGGGAGGGCCCACAGATACGCAGTATTTT
CASSRYLGLAGGPTDTQYF
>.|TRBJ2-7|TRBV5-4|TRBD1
TGTGCCAGCAGCTTTGGTCCGGACAGGGTAACCTACGAGCAGTACTTC
CASSFGPDRVTYEQYF
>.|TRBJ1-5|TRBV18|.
TGTGCCAGCTCCCCCGGGAGAAATCAGCCCCAGCATTTT
CASSPGRNQPQHF
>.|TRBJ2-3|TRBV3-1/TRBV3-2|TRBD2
TGTGCCAGCAGCCGCCTATCGGGGGGGATCACAGATACGCAGTATTTT
CASSRLSGGITDTQYF
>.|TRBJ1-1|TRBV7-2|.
TGTGCCAGCAGCTTAGCGGCAGGGGCATTTAACACTGAAGCTTTCTTT
CASSLAAGAFNTEAFF
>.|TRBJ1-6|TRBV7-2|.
TGTGCCAGCAGCCCTAGGAGCTCCTATAATTCACCCCTCCACTTT
CASSPRSSYNSPLHF
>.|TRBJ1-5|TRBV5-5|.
TGTGCCAGCAGCTCCCAGGCAGGTCTAGGGCAGCCCCAGCATTTT
CASSSQAGLGQPQHF
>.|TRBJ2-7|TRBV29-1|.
TGCAGCGTAGGGACTGACTCCTACGAGCAGTACTTC
CSVGTDSYEQYF
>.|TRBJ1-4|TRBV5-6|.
TGTGCCAGCAGCTTGTACAGGGTCTCTAATGAAAAACTGTTTTTT
CASSLYRVSNEKLFF
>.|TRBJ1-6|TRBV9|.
TGTGCCAGCAGCGTAGGATGGGATTCACCCCTCCACTTT
CASSVGWDSPLHF
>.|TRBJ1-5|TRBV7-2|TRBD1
TGTGCCAGCAGCCCGACAGGGCCGGGCCAGCCCCAGCATTTT
CASSPTGPGQPQHF
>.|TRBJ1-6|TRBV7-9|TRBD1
TGTGCCAGCAGCTTAGAACAGGGGGCAGCGGCCCTCCACTTT
CASSLEQGAAALHF
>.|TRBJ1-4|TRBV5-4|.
TGTGCCAGCAGCCACCAAAGGGGTAGTGCAACTAATGAAAAACTGTTTTTT
CASSHQRGSATNEKLFF